Reported below is one TCR beta chain. Assay: immunoSEQ multiplex PCR; the TCRdb copy retains only in-frame clones and omits some. The sample records about 38,000 clones, 92% being singletons. This entry comes from a study of T cell changes during pregnancy in multiple sclerosis. Germline values: CDR1 SGHNT, CDR2 YYREEE (reference sequence). This CDR3 contains 16 residues. V was pared by 4 bases and J by 4 bases, with 8 bases of the junction left unmatched. The starting material was CD4+ T cells from peripheral blood mononuclear cells, obtained after pregnancy. This TCR came from a female donor in good health, enrolled as a control in a pregnancy study. The chain links TRBV5-4 to TRBJ2-1; TRBD2 matches 10 bases. The CDR3 is CASSGLTSGIYNEQFF. The CDR3 coding sequence is TGTGCCAGCAGCGGATTAACTAGCGGGATTTACAATGAGCAGTTCTTC. The complete variable domain, with remaining parts taken from reference TRBV5-4 and TRBJ2-1, reads ETGVTQSPTHLIKTRGQQVTLRCSSQSGHNTVSWYQQALGQGPQFIFQYYREEENGRGNFPPRFSGLQFPNYSSELNVNALELDDSALYLCASSGLTSGIYNEQFFGPGTRLTVL.